This is a list of T cell receptor beta chains from one sample in a study of T cell repertoires in cytomegalovirus infection. TCRdb analysed the reads with MiXCR anew, one entry per CDR3 protein. The profile shows 150,000 or so distinct CDR3 sequences, 20% to 25% of them singletons. Their recognized antigens are unknown. Sequenced here: CD8+ T cells from cultured PBMCs, sampled from culture after CMV antigen stimulation. The receptors originated from a human donor in good health (CMV status not recorded). Some clones in this sample may be carry-over from other donors' samples. Each CDR3 is given without its conserved first and last residue.

V gene,CDR3 protein
TRBV12-3/TRBV12-4,ASSSRGSDTQY
TRBV5-1,ASSLDKGNTEAF
TRBV6-2/TRBV6-3,ASSYSLYEQY
TRBV7-6,ASSLEGQASYEQY
TRBV19,ASSTSGGDTDTQY
TRBV7-6,ASSLASRTGKSYEQY
TRBV4-1,ASSQDRQGGPTDTQY
TRBV6-6,ASSSSRDRGLGRQPQH
TRBV7-9,ASATPSYNEQF
TRBV7-2,ASSALGGENYGYT
TRBV7-9,ASSYAGLPGREQY
TRBV4-3,ASSQDQVTSSGNTIY
TRBV7-6,ASSRAAYPSTDTQY
TRBV6-6,ATTQLEANEKLF
TRBV11-2,ASSLARRTEAF
TRBV7-8,ASRDGGSYNEQF
TRBV7-6,ASSSPNSYNSPLH
TRBV7-2,ASSFPGTSGGADSPRQETQY
TRBV12-3/TRBV12-4,ASSAQGASGNTIY
TRBV5-6,ASSPTGYYGELF
TRBV29-1,SVEGGQKSSYNEQF
TRBV12-3/TRBV12-4,ASSLGQVEAF
TRBV19,ALQGGLPPLH
TRBV14,ASGSEGVSPLH
TRBV5-6,ASSLGTHSYEQY
TRBV9,ASSVGGFLAGSEQF
TRBV6-2/TRBV6-3,ASSPTGQGIGEQY